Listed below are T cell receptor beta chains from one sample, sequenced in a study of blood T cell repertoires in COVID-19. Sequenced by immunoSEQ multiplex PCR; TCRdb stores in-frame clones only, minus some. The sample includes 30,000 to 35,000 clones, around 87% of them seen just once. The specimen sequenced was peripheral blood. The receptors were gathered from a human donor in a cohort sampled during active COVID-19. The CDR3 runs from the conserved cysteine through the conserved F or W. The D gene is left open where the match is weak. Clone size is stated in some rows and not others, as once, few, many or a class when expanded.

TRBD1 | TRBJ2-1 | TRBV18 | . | TGTGCCAGCTCACCACCCGGGACAGCCTCCTACAATGAGCAGTTCTTC | CASSPPGTASYNEQFF
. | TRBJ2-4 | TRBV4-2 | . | TGTGCCAGCAGCCAAGGCCTTTTCACATACAGTGGAAACATTCAGTACTTC | CASSQGLFTYSGNIQYF
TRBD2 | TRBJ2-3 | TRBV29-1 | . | TGCAGCGTTGTAGTGGAACTAGCGGGGGACGATACGCAGTATTTT | CSVVVELAGDDTQYF
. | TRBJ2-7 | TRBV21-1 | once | TGTGCCAGCTTAAAGATCACCGGGACAGGGAAGAGCTACGAGCAGTACTTC | CASLKITGTGKSYEQYF
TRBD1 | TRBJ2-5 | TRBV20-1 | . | TGCAGTGCTAGTAGGACAGGGGGCACAGAGACCCAGTACTTC | CSASRTGGTETQYF
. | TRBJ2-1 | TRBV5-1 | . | TGCGCCAGCAGCTTTCCCGGGGCCGGGGGCAATGAGCAGTTCTTC | CASSFPGAGGNEQFF
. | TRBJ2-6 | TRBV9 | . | TGTGCCAGCAGCGTAGACCCCGCTAGCTCTGGGGCCAACGTCCTGACTTTC | CASSVDPASSGANVLTF
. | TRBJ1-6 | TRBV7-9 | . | TGTGCCAGTACCTCCCAGGGCCAATCACCCCTCCACTTT | CASTSQGQSPLHF
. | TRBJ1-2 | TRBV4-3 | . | TGCGCCAGCAGCCGGCAGGAGGGTCATGGCTACACCTTC | CASSRQEGHGYTF
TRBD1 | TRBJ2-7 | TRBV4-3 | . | TGCGCCAGCAGCCAGTCAGCCGGGACAGGCGCCTACGAGCAGTACTTC | CASSQSAGTGAYEQYF
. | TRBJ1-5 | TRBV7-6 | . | TGTGCCAGCAGCCCGACTGTTAATCAGCCCCAGCATTTT | CASSPTVNQPQHF
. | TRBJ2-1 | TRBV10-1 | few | TGCGCCAGCAGTGAGTCGGCAGCCTACAATGAGCAGTTCTTC | CASSESAAYNEQFF
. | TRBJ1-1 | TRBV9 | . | TGTGCCAGCAGCGTAGCAGTCAACACTGAAGCTTTCTTT | CASSVAVNTEAFF
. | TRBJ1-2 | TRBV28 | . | TGTGCCAGCAGTAGGGTCGGGGGGCGCAAATGGTATGGCTACACCTTC | CASSRVGGRKWYGYTF
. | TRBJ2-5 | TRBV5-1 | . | TGCGCCAGCAGCACCGGACAGCAAGAGACCCAGTACTTC | CASSTGQQETQYF
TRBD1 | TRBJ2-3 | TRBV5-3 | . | TGTGCCAGAAGCGGCTCCCGGGACAGGTTTTACCTCACAGATACGCAGTATTTT | CARSGSRDRFYLTDTQYF
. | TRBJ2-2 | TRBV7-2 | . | TGTGCCAGCAGCTCCTTCCGGGGCGGGGAGCTGTTTTTT | CASSSFRGGELFF
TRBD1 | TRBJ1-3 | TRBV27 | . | TGTGCCAGCAGTTTACAGGGGGATCCTGGAAACACCATATATTTT | CASSLQGDPGNTIYF
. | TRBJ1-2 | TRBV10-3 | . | TGTGCCATCAAACTTGAAGTCGACAGCCTCTATGGCTACACCTTC | CAIKLEVDSLYGYTF
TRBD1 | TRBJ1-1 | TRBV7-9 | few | TGTGCCAGCAGCCGACAGGGGCTGGGTGGCACTGAAGCTTTCTTT | CASSRQGLGGTEAFF
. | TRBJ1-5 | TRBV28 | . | TGTGCCAGCAGGGGCAGCAATCAGCCCCAGCATTTT | CASRGSNQPQHF
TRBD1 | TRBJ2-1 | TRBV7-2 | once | TGTGCCAGCAGCTTGGGACAGGGAATTGAGCAGTTCTTC | CASSLGQGIEQFF
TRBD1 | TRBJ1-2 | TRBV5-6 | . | TGTGCCAGCAGCCCTGACAGGGGCTATGGCTACACCTTC | CASSPDRGYGYTF
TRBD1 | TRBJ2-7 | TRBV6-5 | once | TGTGCCAGCAGACGGGACAGGGGTTACGAGCAGTACTTC | CASRRDRGYEQYF
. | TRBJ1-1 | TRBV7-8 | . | TGTGCCAGCAGTTCCCAGGGGTTTACGGCTTTCTTT | CASSSQGFTAFF
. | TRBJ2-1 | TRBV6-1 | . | TGTGCCAGCAGTGAGTCAGGGAACTCCTACAATGAGCAGTTCTTC | CASSESGNSYNEQFF
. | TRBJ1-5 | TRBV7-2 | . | TGTGCCAGCAGCTTAGTAGTGAGGGGCAATCAGCCCCAGCATTTT | CASSLVVRGNQPQHF
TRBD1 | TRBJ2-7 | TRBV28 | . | TGTGCCAGCAGTTTAAGGACAGGGACCTCCTACGAGCAGTACTTC | CASSLRTGTSYEQYF
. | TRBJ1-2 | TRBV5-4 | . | TGTGCCAGCAGCTTCGTCGACAATACCTATGGCTACACCTTC | CASSFVDNTYGYTF
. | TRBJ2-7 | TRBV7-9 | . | TGTGCCAGCAGCCCACCCGAGACAGTTTTCGAGCAGTACTTC | CASSPPETVFEQYF
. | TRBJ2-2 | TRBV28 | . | TGTGCCAGCAGCCCCCGAGGCGGCACCGGGGAGCTGTTTTTT | CASSPRGGTGELFF